One sample yielded the 27 T cell receptor beta chains listed below, sequenced in a study of blood T cell repertoires in COVID-19. Only in-frame clones appear in the TCRdb table, and some are missing; sequencing was by immunoSEQ multiplex PCR. In the table there are about 27,000 clones, about 83% of which are singletons. The sequencing input was peripheral blood. The source of these receptors is a man between 65 and 80 years old with active COVID-19.

J is TRBJ2-7 and V is TRBV5-1, with TRBD2 matching 7 bases. Germline values: CDR1 SGHRS, CDR2 YFSETQ. Trimming at V came to 5 bases and at J to 2 bases, leaving 7 bases not matched to a gene. This CDR3 spans 14 amino acids. CDR3 sequence (DNA): TGCGCCAGCAGGGATCCTAGCGGAACCTACGAGCAGTACTTC. Amino acids: CASRDPSGTYEQYF.

V usage is TRBV2 and J usage is TRBJ1-2, with D tentatively TRBD1 (5 bases). Trimming shortened V by 3 bases and J by 0 bases, and 29 bases separated the two germline ends. The CDR3 covers 21 residues. CDR1 SNHLY and CDR2 FYNNEI come from the germline V gene. CDR3 DNA: TGTGCCAGCAGTGATCAGGGTAGTTTCCTTACGGGCGGACAAACTAACTATGGCTACACCTTC. Its protein is CASSDQGSFLTGGQTNYGYTF. Full variable domain (remainder filled in from reference TRBV2 and TRBJ1-2): EPEVTQTPSHQVTQMGQEVILRCVPISNHLYFYWYRQILGQKVEFLVSFYNNEISEKSEIFDDQFSVERPDGSNFTLKIRSTKLEDSAMYFCASSDQGSFLTGGQTNYGYTFGSGTRLTVV.

The chain recombines TRBV5-1 with TRBJ1-1; no clear D. The CDR3 runs 13 residues. V shed 5 bases and J shed 6 bases, with 14 bases lying between them. Germline V gives CDR1 SGHRS, CDR2 YFSETQ. The CDR3 is CASSLSGVPEAFF. Here the CDR3 DNA reads TGCGCCAGCAGTTTGTCCGGGGTTCCTGAAGCTTTCTTT. Drawing the rest from reference TRBV5-1 and TRBJ1-1, the complete variable domain is KAGVTQTPRYLIKTRGQQVTLSCSPISGHRSVSWYQQTPGQGLQFLFEYFSETQRNKGNFPGRFSGRQFSNSRSEMNVSTLELGDSALYLCASSLSGVPEAFFGQGTRLTVV.

This clone has just one count. The rearrangement links TRBV1 to TRBJ2-3; the DNA was not used to check the table's D call, TRBD2. TRBV1 is an annotated pseudogene. The CDR3 consists of 17 residues. The CDR3 DNA is TGCACCAGCAGCCAGCCTTATCCTCGGGGGTGCACAGATACGCAGTATTTT. Its protein product is CTSSQPYPRGCTDTQYF.

The chain recombines TRBV9 with TRBJ1-6; perhaps TRBD1 as D (6 bases). CDR1 is SGDLS and CDR2 is YYNGEE in the germline V gene. This CDR3 contains 15 residues. V dropped 6 bases and J dropped 2 bases, with 12 bases sitting between them. CDR3: CASTPRDTYNSPLHF. CDR3 nucleotide sequence: TGTGCCAGCACCCCTAGGGACACCTATAATTCACCCCTCCACTTT.

The V gene is TRBV18, the J gene TRBJ2-1; 8 bases are shared with TRBD2. CDR3 length: 14 amino acids. Germline CDR1 KGHSH, CDR2 LQKENI. V shed 8 bases and J 4 bases; nucleotides not matched to a gene: 7. The CDR3 loop is CASTPGTSYNEQFF. The CDR3 DNA is TGTGCCAGCACCCCCGGGACTAGTTACAATGAGCAGTTCTTC.

In its sample, this clone was seen once. The chain carries TRBV5-4 and TRBJ1-6; the D is unclear. CDR1 is SGHNT, CDR2 YYREEE, per germline (reference sequence). This CDR3 has 15 amino acids. Trimming removed 4 bases at V and 7 bases at J, with 15 bases between. CDR3 in amino acids: CASSLRGGKNSPLHF. The DNA of the CDR3 is TGTGCCAGCAGCCTACGAGGCGGGAAGAATTCACCCCTCCACTTT.

The CDR3 reads CASSPLGGGQPQHF. The DNA of the CDR3 is TGTGCCAGCAGTCCATTGGGGGGAGGACAGCCCCAGCATTTT. The gene calls are TRBV6-5 and TRBJ1-5; weak D call: TRBD1 (5 bases). The germline gives CDR1 MNHEY, CDR2 SVGAGI. Deletions cut 5 bases from V and 7 bases from J, with 15 bases between. CDR3 length equals 14 residues.

The chain recombines TRBV21-1 with TRBJ2-1; the table names TRBD2, a call not compared with the DNA. TRBV21-1 constitutes a pseudogene. This CDR3 has 15 amino acids. DNA for the CDR3: TGTGCCAGCAGCAAAGTGGTACGGGGAATCAATGAGCAGTTCTTC. The encoded protein is CASSKVVRGINEQFF.

V gene TRBV28 combines with J gene TRBJ2-6, with D possibly being TRBD1 (6 bases). Trimming stripped 5 bases from V and 0 bases from J, with 8 bases between. CDR3 length: 15 residues. Germline lookup yields CDR1 MDHEN and CDR2 SYDVKM. The CDR3 coding sequence is TGTGCCAGCAGTCTACAGGGCTCTGGGGCCAACGTCCTGACTTTC. Its protein is CASSLQGSGANVLTF.

For this clone: The sample contains more than one DNA sequence encoding this CDR3. The chain employs TRBV13 and TRBJ2-2, with a possible D match to TRBD2 (5 bases). The germline CDR1 and CDR2 sequences are PRHDT and FYEKMQ (reference sequence). Trimming cost V 2 bases and J 1 base, with 5 bases left between them. This CDR3 is 14 amino acids long. In DNA form, the CDR3 reads TGTGCCAGCAGCTTACGGGGGAACACCGGGGAGCTGTTTTTT. Translation gives CASSLRGNTGELFF.

V usage is TRBV5-1 and J usage is TRBJ2-3; tentatively, D is TRBD1 (6 bases). This CDR3 has 17 residues. Per the germline V gene, CDR1 is SGHRS and CDR2 is YFSETQ. V was clipped by 5 bases and J by 2 bases, with 21 bases between them. The CDR3 spells CASSDGLRGGYTDTQYF. CDR3 nucleotides: TGCGCCAGCAGTGACGGCCTCAGGGGCGGATACACAGATACGCAGTATTTT.

The chain recombines TRBV3-1 (or the pseudogene TRBV3-2) with TRBJ2-2; D gene uncertain. Trimming cost V 1 base and J 0 bases, with 12 bases left between them. The V gene's germline CDR1 is LGHDT and CDR2 YNNKEL (reference sequence). The CDR3 is made up of 17 amino acids. The CDR3 region is CASSQAQRPPNTGELFF. For the CDR3, the DNA is TGTGCCAGCAGCCAAGCCCAGCGACCCCCGAACACCGGGGAGCTGTTTTTT.

This chain uses TRBV7-2 with TRBJ1-1, with TRBD1 as a possible D gene (5 bases). V was cut by 5 bases and J by 0 bases, with 10 bases left in between. The CDR3 runs to 14 residues. CDR1 and CDR2 (germline): SGHTA, FQGNSA. CDR3: CASSTGTLNTEAFF. CDR3 nucleotide sequence: TGTGCCAGCAGCACCGGGACTTTGAACACTGAAGCTTTCTTT.

The J gene is TRBJ2-1, the V gene TRBV10-1; 7 nucleotides line up with TRBD2. This CDR3 is 17 amino acids long. Per germline, CDR1 WNHNN and CDR2 SYGVQD (reference sequence). The J segment lost 2 bases and the V segment lost 2 bases, leaving 9 bases of the junction unmatched. This chain's CDR3 is CASSEIASGVPYNEQFF. In DNA, the CDR3 is TGCGCCAGCAGTGAGATAGCTAGCGGAGTCCCCTACAATGAGCAGTTCTTC.

The chain joins TRBV15 to TRBJ1-1; the D is unclear. The germline gives CDR1 LNHNV, CDR2 YYDKDF (reference sequence). CDR3 length equals 13 residues. V lost 1 base, J lost 1 base, and 4 bases lay in between. The CDR3 sequence is CATSRAKNTEAFF. CDR3 nucleotides: TGTGCCACCAGCAGAGCTAAGAACACTGAAGCTTTCTTT.

This clone was observed at least ten times. The genes are TRBV7-3 and TRBJ2-5; tentative D call: TRBD2 (6 bases). Trimming took 1 base from V and 4 from J, leaving 13 bases between them. The CDR3 contains 15 residues. Germline V gene sequence: CDR1 SGHTA, CDR2 FQGTGA. The CDR3 loop is CASSLSGGSRETQYF. The DNA of the CDR3 is TGTGCCAGCAGCTTAAGCGGAGGGTCCCGAGAGACCCAGTACTTC.

This chain uses TRBV4-1 with TRBJ2-5, with D maybe TRBD2 (5 bases). The V end lost 2 bases, the J end lost 5 bases, and 9 bases lay between the germline ends. From germline, CDR1 is MGHRA and CDR2 YSYEKL. This CDR3 has 13 residues. CDR3 sequence: CASSQFSGETQYF. The CDR3 region has the DNA TGCGCCAGCAGCCAATTCAGCGGTGAGACCCAGTACTTC.

The J gene is TRBJ2-7, the V gene TRBV5-5; 10 bases align to TRBD2. V lost 4 bases and J lost 3; bases outside the gene matches: 13. The CDR3 consists of 17 residues. CDR1 and CDR2 from the germline V gene are SGHKS and YYEKEE (reference sequence). The CDR3 DNA is TGTGCCAGCAGCCCTTTAATGACTAGCGGGTTTGACTACGAGCAGTACTTC. This translates into CASSPLMTSGFDYEQYF.

Here the CDR3 DNA reads TGTGCCAGCAGCGGTGGACAGGGGAGCTACGAGCAGTACTTC. This encodes CASSGGQGSYEQYF. This sequence joins TRBV9 and TRBJ2-7, with 9 bases aligning to TRBD1. Germline lookup yields CDR1 SGDLS and CDR2 YYNGEE. The CDR3 is 14 residues long. The junction had 4 bases not matched to a gene; V was cut back by 3 bases and J by 3 bases.

J is TRBJ1-6 and V is TRBV3-1 (or the pseudogene TRBV3-2); 7 nucleotides align to TRBD1. The length of the CDR3 is 15 residues. V lost 4 bases to trimming and J lost 8 bases; unmatched junction nucleotides: 8. Germline V gene lookup returns CDR1 LGHDT and CDR2 YNNKEL (reference sequence). CDR3 sequence: CASSLGGTGDSPLHF. CDR3 DNA: TGTGCCAGCAGCCTCGGAGGAACAGGGGATTCACCCCTCCACTTT.

This clone is a singleton in its sample. This chain joins TRBV3-1 (or the pseudogene TRBV3-2) and TRBJ2-7; 9 nucleotides align to TRBD1. CDR1 and CDR2 (germline): LGHDT, YNNKEL (reference sequence). Trimming at V came to 2 bases and at J to 1 base, leaving 3 bases not matched to a gene. The CDR3 runs to 15 residues. The CDR3 loop reads CASSQPGTGSYEQYF. The CDR3 DNA reads TGTGCCAGCAGCCAACCCGGGACAGGGTCCTACGAGCAGTACTTC.

The CDR3 DNA sequence: TGTGCCAGTAGTAGCCTGGACAGGGCGACCGTAGAGACCCAGTACTTC. Protein sequence: CASSSLDRATVETQYF. This chain joins TRBV19 and TRBJ2-5, with 8 positions matching TRBD1. J was trimmed by 4 bases and V by 4 bases; bases with no gene match: 11. Germline V CDR1 and CDR2: LNHDA, SQIVND (reference sequence). This CDR3 spans 16 amino acids.

This clone was seen once. This sequence joins TRBV19 and TRBJ1-2; 8 positions match TRBD1. The V gene's germline CDR1 is LNHDA and CDR2 SQIVND (reference sequence). The CDR3 extends over 16 amino acids. V lost 3 bases, J lost 7 bases, and 13 bases stayed unmatched. The CDR3 region is CASSIAGTGYYGGYTF. CDR3 in DNA: TGTGCCAGTAGTATCGCGGGGACAGGATATTACGGTGGCTACACCTTC.

The chain carries TRBV28 and TRBJ2-3, with 10 bases that match TRBD1. Per germline, CDR1 MDHEN and CDR2 SYDVKM. The CDR3 spans 17 residues. The V gene end was trimmed by 4 bases and the J gene end by 7 bases; junction bases not matched to a gene: 14. The CDR3 coding sequence is TGTGCCAGCAGTTCTAGAAGGGGGGGACAGGGGAAATATACGCAGTATTTT. Translating it yields CASSSRRGGQGKYTQYF.

The chain combines TRBV7-8 with TRBJ1-4; a possible D gene is TRBD1 (5 bases). The CDR3 has 14 amino acids. V dropped 1 base and J dropped 10 bases, with 13 bases sitting between them. Looked up from germline, CDR1 is SGHVS and CDR2 is FQNEAQ. CDR3 amino acids: CASSLGTRGSKLFF. CDR3 DNA sequence: TGTGCCAGCAGCTTAGGGACTCGGGGGTCAAAACTGTTTTTT. Variable domain in full (rest from reference TRBV7-8 and TRBJ1-4): GAGVSQSPRYKVAKRGQDVALRCDPISGHVSLFWYQQALGQGPEFLTYFQNEAQLDKSGLPSDRFFAERPEGSVSTLKIQRTQQEDSAVYLCASSLGTRGSKLFFGSGTQLSVL.

This clone is a singleton in its sample. This sequence joins TRBV6-2 or TRBV6-3 and TRBJ2-3, with 8 bases identical to TRBD2. The CDR3 is 16 amino acids. Trimming took 2 bases from V and 4 from J; bases not matched to a gene: 8. Looked up from germline, CDR1 is MNHEY and CDR2 is SVGEGT. The CDR3 reads CASSYLGLVGPDTQYF. As DNA, the CDR3 is TGTGCCAGCAGTTACCTGGGACTAGTGGGCCCAGATACGCAGTATTTT.